The rows below give T cell receptor beta chains drawn from one sample of a study of blood T cell repertoires in COVID-19. Repertoires were generated with immunoSEQ multiplex PCR, while TCRdb's copy carries only in-frame clones and drops some. The profile shows about 73,000 clones, around 83% of them singletons. Sequencing input: peripheral blood. The receptors shown here come from a woman in her fifties or sixties with acute or convalescent COVID-19. The CDR3 runs from the conserved cysteine through the conserved F or W. The D gene is left open where the match is weak. Clone size is shown for a subset of rows, as once, few, many or a class of expanded clone.

cdr3_nt,cdr3_aa,clone_size,v_call,d_call,j_call
TGCGCCAGCAGACCGACAGGGGGAGGAAACACCATATATTTT,CASRPTGGGNTIYF,-,TRBV4-1,TRBD1,TRBJ1-3
TGCAGCGTGAACGGACAGGGAACAACTAATGAAAAACTGTTTTTT,CSVNGQGTTNEKLFF,-,TRBV29-1,TRBD1,TRBJ1-4
TGTGCCAGCAGCCGTAGCTTAGGAGACTTGGAGGCAGGGGGCTCATACATGAACACTGAAGCTTTCTTT,CASSRSLGDLEAGGSYMNTEAFF,-,TRBV14,TRBD1,TRBJ1-1
TGTGCCAGCAGCTTAGGAGCGTCAGGGGTTGGACTGTTTTTT,CASSLGASGVGLFF,few,TRBV7-8,-,TRBJ1-4
TGTGCCAGCAGCTCGGCGCCGGGACAGGGAGGCGAGCAGTACTTC,CASSSAPGQGGEQYF,-,TRBV7-2,TRBD1,TRBJ2-7
TGTGCCAGCAGTCCTACAGGGCCCGGGGAGCTGTTTTTT,CASSPTGPGELFF,-,TRBV12-3/TRBV12-4,-,TRBJ2-2
TGTGCCAGCGGTCTTAAAGGGGGGGAGATGAACACTGAAGCTTTCTTT,CASGLKGGEMNTEAFF,-,TRBV2,-,TRBJ1-1
TGCGCCAGCAGCTTCGGGACAGGGAGTTCACCCCTCCACTTT,CASSFGTGSSPLHF,-,TRBV5-1,TRBD1,TRBJ1-6
TGTGCCACCAGTGATTTTGAAGGGGACGAGCAGTACTTC,CATSDFEGDEQYF,-,TRBV24-1,-,TRBJ2-7
TGTGCCAGCATCCTACTCGGACTAGCGGGGGGAAACACCGGGGAGCTGTTTTTT,CASILLGLAGGNTGELFF,-,TRBV6-7,TRBD2,TRBJ2-2
TGTGCCAGCAGCCAAGGGGGGCCGGTAAACATTCAGTACTTC,CASSQGGPVNIQYF,-,TRBV3-1/TRBV3-2,-,TRBJ2-4